The 7 T cell receptor beta chains below were found in one sample sequenced in a study of CD8 T cells in ankylosing spondylitis. TCRdb redid the calling of the 5' RACE reads with MiXCR, one entry per CDR3 protein. The sample records 250,000 or so distinct CDR3 sequences, roughly a quarter being singletons. The sample was blood, either unsorted or a sorted T cell fraction (not recorded which). These receptors came from a male donor with ankylosing spondylitis or in good health (not recorded which).

This clonotype was recorded many times. The chain combines TRBV3-1 with TRBJ2-2; TRBD2 agrees at 9 bases. CDR3 length: 17 residues. The germline V gene encodes CDR1 LGHDT and CDR2 YNNKEL (reference sequence). The V and J ends lost 4 bases and 1 base, in that order; junction bases with no gene match: 7. The CDR3 DNA is TGTGCCAGCAGCCCCACACATAGCGGGGGGAACACCGGGGAGCTGTTTTTT. Its translation is CASSPTHSGGNTGELFF.

This chain links TRBV28 with TRBJ2-1; D not resolved. V was clipped by 8 bases and J by 5 bases, with 10 bases between them. The CDR3 spans 12 residues. Per the germline V gene, CDR1 is MDHEN and CDR2 is SYDVKM. Here the CDR3 DNA reads TGTGCCAGCTGGTGGAAGAACAATGAGCAGTTCTTC. This codes for CASWWKNNEQFF.

This chain uses TRBV12-3 or TRBV12-4 with TRBJ2-3; 8 positions match TRBD2. Unmatched junction bases numbered 3, after V lost 3 bases and J lost 4 bases. The CDR3 spans 14 residues. The CDR3 region has the DNA TGTGCCAGCAGTTTCGGGGGGGGCTCAGATACGCAGTATTTT. It specifies CASSFGGGSDTQYF.

This clonotype was picked up many times. The V and J genes are TRBV29-1 and TRBJ1-2, with 7 bases fitting TRBD1. The CDR3 loop spans 12 amino acids. The germline CDR1 and CDR2 sequences are SQVTM and ANQGSEA. V was clipped by 7 bases and J by 2 bases; unmatched bases: 4. CDR3 in DNA: TGCAGCGCAGGGGGGGGCAACTATGGCTACACCTTC. Amino acid sequence: CSAGGGNYGYTF.

This clonotype has a count of ten or more. The CDR3 DNA is TGTGCCAGCAGCTCCAGAGACAGGAGTGGCTACACCTTC. This gives the protein CASSSRDRSGYTF. J is TRBJ1-2 and V is TRBV11-1; a weak D match, TRBD1 (6 bases). This CDR3 region has 13 residues. The germline V gene has CDR1 SGHAT and CDR2 FQDESV (reference sequence). Trimming stripped 4 bases from V and 7 bases from J, with 13 bases between.

This clonotype was picked up many times. The V and J genes are TRBV12-3 or TRBV12-4 and TRBJ2-7; 7 nucleotides agree with TRBD1. With 5 bases clipped from V and 3 bases from J, the junction kept 10 bases outside the gene matches. CDR3 length: 15 residues. The CDR3 DNA reads TGTGCCAGCAGTCGACCGAGACAGGGTATCTACGAGCAGTACTTC. Protein sequence: CASSRPRQGIYEQYF.

This rearrangement joins TRBV6-1 to TRBJ2-3, with 12 bases fitting TRBD2. This CDR3 spans 16 amino acids. CDR1 is MNHNS and CDR2 is SASEGT in the germline V gene. V trimming: 4 bases; J trimming: 1 base; junction bases outside the gene matches: 3. The CDR3: CASSGRTSGGTDTQYF. The CDR3 region has the DNA TGTGCCAGCAGTGGAAGGACTAGCGGGGGCACAGATACGCAGTATTTT.